The 28 T cell receptor beta chains below were found in one sample sequenced in a study of blood T cell repertoires in COVID-19. Profiled with immunoSEQ multiplex PCR; TCRdb holds only in-frame clones, not every one. The sample contains about 330,000 clones, roughly 90% of which appear only once. The sequenced material came from PBMCs or T cells enriched from blood (not recorded which). These receptors were taken from a woman aged 30 to 39 who had recovered from COVID-19.

In its sample, this clone was seen a few times. The chain uses TRBV7-9 and TRBJ2-7, with TRBD1 matching 8 bases. CDR1 is SEHNR, CDR2 FQNEAQ, per germline (reference sequence). CDR3 length equals 15 residues. Trimming cost V 5 bases and J 0 bases; bases outside gene matches: 6. As DNA, the CDR3 is TGTGCCAGCAGCCCCGGGACAGGATCCTCCTACGAGCAGTACTTC. The encoded protein is CASSPGTGSSYEQYF.

The V gene is TRBV2, the J gene TRBJ1-2; D possibly corresponds to TRBD1 (6 bases). The CDR3 covers 15 residues. The V gene's germline CDR1 is SNHLY and CDR2 FYNNEI. V was clipped by 6 bases and J by 5 bases, with 19 bases between them. CDR3 protein: CASRIQGVNWYGYTF. As DNA, the CDR3 is TGTGCCAGCAGGATACAGGGCGTTAACTGGTATGGCTACACCTTC.

The rearrangement joins TRBV4-1 to TRBJ1-5; D is undetermined. Trimming pared 5 bases from V and 4 bases from J, leaving 9 bases between. The CDR3 is made up of 13 amino acids. Germline V gene data show CDR1 as MGHRA and CDR2 as YSYEKL. The CDR3 coding sequence is TGCGCCAGCAGCTTCCGCGGTAATCAGCCCCAGCATTTT. The encoded protein is CASSFRGNQPQHF.

This chain joins TRBV11-3 and TRBJ1-3, with D possibly TRBD1 on 5 matching bases. CDR1 is SGHNT and CDR2 is YENEEA in the germline V gene. Between the trimmed V and J ends, which lost 3 bases and 5 bases, there was a span of 8 bases. The CDR3 extends over 13 amino acids. The CDR3 spells CASSLGGRNTIYF. The CDR3 DNA reads TGTGCCAGCAGCTTGGGGGGAAGAAACACCATATATTTT.

The gene calls are TRBV19 and TRBJ2-7; D is unresolved. Germline V gene lookup returns CDR1 LNHDA and CDR2 SQIVND (reference sequence). Trimming pared 5 bases from V and 6 bases from J, leaving 14 bases between. This CDR3 is 13 amino acids long. DNA of the CDR3: TGTGCCAGTAGTCCCGGTAGCTCGACCGAGCAGTACTTC. Translation: CASSPGSSTEQYF.

This chain connects TRBV28 to TRBJ2-7; no reliable D call. The CDR3 extends over 13 amino acids. The germline V gene has CDR1 MDHEN and CDR2 SYDVKM. The V gene lost 2 bases and the J gene lost 3 bases, with 8 bases spanning the gap. The CDR3 DNA follows: TGTGCCAGCAGTTTACCCATTAGCTACGAGCAGTACTTC. Residues: CASSLPISYEQYF.

This chain uses TRBV19 with TRBJ2-2; D gene unclear. Between the trimmed V and J ends, which lost 3 bases and 8 bases, there was a span of 7 bases. The germline gives CDR1 LNHDA, CDR2 SQIVND (reference sequence). The CDR3 length is 12 residues. The CDR3 sequence is CASSIWAGELFF. The CDR3 nucleotides read TGTGCCAGTAGTATTTGGGCGGGGGAGCTGTTTTTT.

This CDR3 reads CASSPSRDRDGGYTF. The CDR3, as DNA: TGTGCCAGCTCCCCGTCCCGGGACAGGGACGGCGGCTACACCTTC. The V call is TRBV18, the J call TRBJ1-2; 9 bases line up with TRBD1. With 6 bases clipped from V and 8 bases from J, the junction kept 13 bases outside the gene matches. CDR1 and CDR2 from the germline V gene are KGHSH and LQKENI. The CDR3 loop spans 15 amino acids.

The rearrangement uses TRBV2 and TRBJ1-2, with D unresolved. The CDR3 covers 13 residues. V lost 2 bases, J lost 4 bases, and 8 bases lay in between. The germline V gene has CDR1 SNHLY and CDR2 FYNNEI. For the CDR3, the DNA is TGTGCCAGCAGTGAACAGGCCCCCTATGGCTACACCTTC. Its translation is CASSEQAPYGYTF.

The gene calls are TRBV7-8 and TRBJ2-2; D is uncertain. CDR1 and CDR2 (germline): SGHVS, FQNEAQ. This CDR3 spans 14 amino acids. Trimming left V 1 base short and J 6 bases short, with 9 bases between. The CDR3 DNA reads TGTGCCAGCAGCTTAGGCGGAGTGGCCGGGGAGCTGTTTTTT. This translates into CASSLGGVAGELFF. Supplemented by reference TRBV7-8 and TRBJ2-2, the full variable domain reads GAGVSQSPRYKVAKRGQDVALRCDPISGHVSLFWYQQALGQGPEFLTYFQNEAQLDKSGLPSDRFFAERPEGSVSTLKIQRTQQEDSAVYLCASSLGGVAGELFFGEGSRLTVL.

The chain has TRBV6-2 or TRBV6-3 and TRBJ2-5; the match to TRBD2 covers 12 bases. The DNA end lines up better with TRBJ2-7; the J call may be wrong. Germline CDR1 MNHEY, CDR2 SVGEGT. The CDR3 length is 17 residues. The chain's CDR3 is CASSLSGLAGLPGEQYF. CDR3 sequence (DNA): TGTGCCAGCAGTCTTTCGGGACTAGCGGGCCTACCTGGCGAGCAGTACTTC.

The chain joins TRBV19 to TRBJ1-5, with a possible D match to TRBD1 (6 bases). This CDR3 is 16 amino acids long. Trimming took 5 bases from V and 2 from J, leaving 16 bases between them. Germline assignment: CDR1 LNHDA and CDR2 SQIVND (reference sequence). In DNA, the CDR3 is TGTGCCAGTAGTGGAAAACAGGGTTGGGGCAATCAGCCCCAGCATTTT. This sequence encodes CASSGKQGWGNQPQHF.

This clone appeared a single time. The J gene is TRBJ1-1, the V gene TRBV7-8, with 7 nucleotides matching TRBD1. The CDR3 loop spans 18 amino acids. V gave up 5 bases and J gave up 0 bases; unmatched junction bases: 15. Germline V gene lookup returns CDR1 SGHVS and CDR2 FQNEAQ. This chain's CDR3 is CASSPRQGGADLNTEAFF. The CDR3 coding sequence is TGTGCCAGCAGCCCGAGACAGGGAGGAGCCGATTTGAACACTGAAGCTTTCTTT.

CDR3 bases: TGTGCCAGCAGGAGGACAGGGACCAACACCATATATTTT. This encodes CASRRTGTNTIYF. V and J are TRBV28 and TRBJ1-3; 8 bases map to TRBD1. The length of the CDR3 is 13 residues. Trimming at V came to 6 bases and at J to 7 bases, leaving 5 bases not matched to a gene. Germline lookup yields CDR1 MDHEN and CDR2 SYDVKM.

The rearrangement joins TRBV3-1 (or the pseudogene TRBV3-2) to TRBJ2-5; tentatively, D is TRBD2 (5 bases). The length of the CDR3 is 16 residues. CDR1 is LGHDT and CDR2 is YNNKEL in the germline V gene (reference sequence). Trimming removed 1 base at V and 1 base at J, with 13 bases between. The CDR3 loop reads CASSQVEGRIQETQYF. DNA for the CDR3: TGTGCCAGCAGCCAAGTTGAGGGTAGGATCCAAGAGACCCAGTACTTC.

V usage is TRBV18 and J usage is TRBJ2-7; no firm D call. CDR3 length: 12 amino acids. V was pared by 2 bases and J by 6 bases, with 8 bases between. Germline CDR1 KGHSH, CDR2 LQKENI. CDR3 sequence (DNA): TGTGCCAGCTCACCAAGCCTTTCCGAGCAGTACTTC. Protein sequence: CASSPSLSEQYF.

The chain links TRBV15 to TRBJ1-1; TRBD1 agrees at 8 bases. Germline V gene lookup returns CDR1 LNHNV and CDR2 YYDKDF (reference sequence). V gave up 3 bases and J gave up 5 bases; unmatched junction bases: 8. The CDR3 covers 15 residues. This CDR3 is CATSSTRTGLTEAFF. As DNA, the CDR3 is TGTGCCACCAGCAGTACCAGGACAGGGCTGACTGAAGCTTTCTTT.

This clone was seen just once. The rearrangement links TRBV20-1 to TRBJ1-3; the D is unclear. CDR1 and CDR2 from the germline V gene are DFQATT and SNEGSKA (reference sequence). With 5 bases removed from V and 4 bases from J, the gap between germline ends came to 6 bases. The CDR3 extends over 11 amino acids. CDR3 DNA sequence: TGCAGTGCTTCCAGGGGAAACACCATATATTTT. Protein sequence: CSASRGNTIYF.

J is TRBJ1-5 and V is TRBV4-2; 7 bases fit TRBD1. The CDR3 has 16 residues. V trimming: 6 bases; J trimming: 4 bases; junction bases outside the gene matches: 12. Germline V gene data show CDR1 as LGHNA and CDR2 as YNFKEQ. The DNA of the CDR3 is TGTGCCAGCAGTTATCTCTGGACAGGTGGAAATCAGCCCCAGCATTTT. Translating gives CASSYLWTGGNQPQHF.

This clone was counted once. This rearrangement joins TRBV9 to TRBJ1-2; TRBD1 aligns across 7 bases. The length of the CDR3 is 16 residues. Germline V CDR1 and CDR2: SGDLS, YYNGEE. V shed 3 bases, J shed 2 bases, and the junction held 10 bases outside the gene matches. The CDR3 bases are TGTGCCAGCAGCGCGTGGGACAGAGGAACGAACTATGGCTACACCTTC. It yields the protein CASSAWDRGTNYGYTF.

This clone has just one count. J is TRBJ1-4 and V is TRBV6-5; 7 bases fit TRBD1. Germline V gives CDR1 MNHEY, CDR2 SVGAGI. V lost 6 bases and J lost 8; bases outside the gene matches: 9. The CDR3 consists of 14 residues. The CDR3 here is CASSSGGGWEKLFF. In DNA, the CDR3 is TGTGCCAGCAGCTCCGGAGGGGGCTGGGAAAAACTGTTTTTT.

The CDR3 loop reads CASSDWREPEETQYF. The CDR3 DNA reads as TGTGCCAGCAGTGATTGGAGGGAGCCTGAAGAGACCCAGTACTTC. This chain links TRBV25-1 with TRBJ2-5; D may be TRBD2 (6 bases). This CDR3 contains 15 residues. Trimming took 3 bases from V and 3 from J, leaving 14 bases between them. CDR1 MGHDK and CDR2 SYGVNS come from the germline V gene.

The V and J genes are TRBV5-6 and TRBJ1-5, with D tentatively TRBD1 (6 bases). The CDR3 consists of 15 residues. V dropped 0 bases and J dropped 4 bases, with 11 bases sitting between them. CDR1 and CDR2 (germline): SGHDT, YYEEEE. The CDR3 sequence is CASSLAGTPNQPQHF. In nucleotides, the CDR3 is TGTGCCAGCAGCTTGGCGGGGACACCTAATCAGCCCCAGCATTTT. Based on the CDR3 plus reference TRBV5-6 and TRBJ1-5, the full variable domain is DAGVTQSPTHLIKTRGQQVTLRCSPKSGHDTVSWYQQALGQGPQFIFQYYEEEERQRGNFPDRFSGHQFPNYSSELNVNALLLGDSALYLCASSLAGTPNQPQHFGDGTRLSIL.

The chain has TRBV28 and TRBJ1-2; D gene unclear. The CDR3 has 17 amino acids. The V gene's germline CDR1 is MDHEN and CDR2 SYDVKM. Trimming removed 3 bases from V and 2 bases from J, with 19 bases in between. CDR3 coding DNA: TGTGCCAGCAGTTTGAGTTTCTCCCCCTCGGGGAACTATGGCTACACCTTC. Its translation is CASSLSFSPSGNYGYTF.

The chain employs TRBV5-6 and TRBJ2-1; D is undetermined. V shed 3 bases and J shed 6 bases, with 16 bases lying between them. The CDR3 has 15 amino acids. Germline CDR1 SGHDT, CDR2 YYEEEE. CDR3 amino acids: CASSSPTTRSNEQFF. As DNA, the CDR3 is TGTGCCAGCAGCTCCCCAACTACTCGAAGCAATGAGCAGTTCTTC.

The genes are TRBV19 and TRBJ1-5, with 7 nucleotides matching TRBD1. The CDR3 runs 13 residues. Per the germline V gene, CDR1 is LNHDA and CDR2 is SQIVND (reference sequence). Losses at the gene ends were 6 bases for V and 7 bases for J; bases not matched to a gene: 6. The CDR3, as DNA: TGTGCCAGTAGGAGCAGAGGGGGCCAGCCCCAGCATTTT. Protein: CASRSRGGQPQHF.

The chain has TRBV30 and TRBJ2-5; the D gene is possibly TRBD1 (6 bases). The CDR3 has 13 residues. Germline V lookup: CDR1 GTSNPN, CDR2 SVGIG (reference sequence). Trimming removed 0 bases from V and 5 bases from J, with 10 bases in between. The DNA of the CDR3 is TGTGCCTGGAGTGTTACAGGGATTGAGACCCAGTACTTC. Translation gives CAWSVTGIETQYF.

This clone was observed a single time. CDR3 loop: CASAFNRDTEAFF. DNA of the CDR3: TGTGCCAGCGCATTTAACAGGGACACTGAAGCTTTCTTT. The chain employs TRBV6-5 and TRBJ1-1; tentatively, D is TRBD1 (6 bases). There are 13 residues in the CDR3. Germline V gene sequence: CDR1 MNHEY, CDR2 SVGAGI. V was shortened by 8 bases and J by 3 bases, with 13 bases between the two germline ends.